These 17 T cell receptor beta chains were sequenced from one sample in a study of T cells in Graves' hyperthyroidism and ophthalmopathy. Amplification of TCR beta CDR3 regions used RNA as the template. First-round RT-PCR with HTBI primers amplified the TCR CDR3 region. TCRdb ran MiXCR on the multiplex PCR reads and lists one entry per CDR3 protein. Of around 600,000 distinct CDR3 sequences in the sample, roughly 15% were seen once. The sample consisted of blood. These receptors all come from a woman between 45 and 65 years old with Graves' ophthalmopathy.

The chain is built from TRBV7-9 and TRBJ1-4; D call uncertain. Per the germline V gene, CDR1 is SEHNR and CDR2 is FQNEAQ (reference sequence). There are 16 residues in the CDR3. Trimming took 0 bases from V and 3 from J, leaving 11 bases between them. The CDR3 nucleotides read TGTGCCAGCAGCTTAGCGGTGGACGGGGCTAATGAAAAACTGTTTTTT. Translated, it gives CASSLAVDGANEKLFF.

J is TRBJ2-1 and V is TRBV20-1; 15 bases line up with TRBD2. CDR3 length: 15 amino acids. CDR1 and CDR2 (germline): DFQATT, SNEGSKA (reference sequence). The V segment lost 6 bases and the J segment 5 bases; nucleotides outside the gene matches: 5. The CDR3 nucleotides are TGCAGTGCCGGCGGGACTAGCGGGGGGAACAATGAGCAGTTCTTC. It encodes CSAGGTSGGNNEQFF.

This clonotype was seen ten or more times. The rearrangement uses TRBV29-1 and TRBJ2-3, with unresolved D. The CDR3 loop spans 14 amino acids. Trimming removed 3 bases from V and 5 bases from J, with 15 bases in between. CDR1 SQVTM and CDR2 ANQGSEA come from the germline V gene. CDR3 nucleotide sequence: TGCAGCGTTGATCTGGCCCGTGGTGAAGATACGCAGTATTTT. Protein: CSVDLARGEDTQYF.

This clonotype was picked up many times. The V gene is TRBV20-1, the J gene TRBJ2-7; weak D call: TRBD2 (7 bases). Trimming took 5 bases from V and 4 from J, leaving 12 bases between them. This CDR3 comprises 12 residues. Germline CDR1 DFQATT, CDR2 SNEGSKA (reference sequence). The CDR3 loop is CSAEGGTYEQYF. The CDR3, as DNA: TGCAGTGCTGAGGGGGGGACTTACGAGCAGTACTTC.

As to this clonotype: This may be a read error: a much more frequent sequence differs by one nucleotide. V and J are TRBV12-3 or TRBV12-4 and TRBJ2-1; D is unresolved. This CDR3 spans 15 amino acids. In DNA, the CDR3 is TGTGCCAGCAGTTCCGTCTTGGGATACTACAATGAGCAGTCCTTC. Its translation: CASSSVLGYYNEQSF.

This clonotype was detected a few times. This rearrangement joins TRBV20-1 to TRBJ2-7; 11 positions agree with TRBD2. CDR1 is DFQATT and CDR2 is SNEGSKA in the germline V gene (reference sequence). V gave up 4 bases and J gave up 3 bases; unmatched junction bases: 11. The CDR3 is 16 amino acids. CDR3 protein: CSATSTSGSRDYEQYF. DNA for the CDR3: TGCAGTGCTACCTCAACTAGCGGGAGCCGAGACTACGAGCAGTACTTC.

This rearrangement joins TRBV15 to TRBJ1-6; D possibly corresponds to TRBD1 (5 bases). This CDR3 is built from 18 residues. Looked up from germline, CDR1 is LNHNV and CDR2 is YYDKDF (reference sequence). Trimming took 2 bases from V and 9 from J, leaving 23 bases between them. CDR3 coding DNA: TGTGCCACCAGCAGAACCCAGGCAGGGATTGGATACCTTTCACCCCTCCACTTT. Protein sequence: CATSRTQAGIGYLSPLHF. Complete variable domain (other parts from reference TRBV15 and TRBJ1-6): DAMVIQNPRYQVTQFGKPVTLSCSQTLNHNVMYWYQQKSSQAPKLLFHYYDKDFNNEADTPDNFQSRRPNTSFCFLDIRSPGLGDTAMYLCATSRTQAGIGYLSPLHFGNGTRLTVT.

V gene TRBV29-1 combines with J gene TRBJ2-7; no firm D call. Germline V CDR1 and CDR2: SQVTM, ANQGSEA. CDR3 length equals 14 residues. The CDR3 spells CTRPPWPIDYEQYF. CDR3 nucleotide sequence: TGCACCCGGCCCCCCTGGCCAATCGATTACGAGCAGTACTTC.

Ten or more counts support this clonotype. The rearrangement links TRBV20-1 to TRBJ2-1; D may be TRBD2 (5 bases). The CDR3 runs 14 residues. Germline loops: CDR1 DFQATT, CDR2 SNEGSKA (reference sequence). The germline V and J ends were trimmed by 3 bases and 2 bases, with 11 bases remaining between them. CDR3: CSASPSFAYNEQFF. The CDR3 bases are TGCAGTGCTAGTCCTAGCTTCGCCTACAATGAGCAGTTCTTC.

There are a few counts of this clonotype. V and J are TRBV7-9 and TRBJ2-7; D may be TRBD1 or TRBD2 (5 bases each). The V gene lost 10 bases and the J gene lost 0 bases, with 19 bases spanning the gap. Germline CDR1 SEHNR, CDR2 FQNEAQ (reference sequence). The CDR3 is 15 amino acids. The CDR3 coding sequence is TGTGCCATCCACGCTCAGGGAGTTGGCTCCTACGAGCAGTACTTC. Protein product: CAIHAQGVGSYEQYF. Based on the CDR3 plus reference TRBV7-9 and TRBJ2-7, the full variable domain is DTGVSQNPRHKITKRGQNVTFRCDPISEHNRLYWYRQTLGQGPEFLTYFQNEAQLEKSRLLSDRFSAERPKGSFSTLEIQRTEQGDSAMYLCAIHAQGVGSYEQYFGPGTRLTVT.

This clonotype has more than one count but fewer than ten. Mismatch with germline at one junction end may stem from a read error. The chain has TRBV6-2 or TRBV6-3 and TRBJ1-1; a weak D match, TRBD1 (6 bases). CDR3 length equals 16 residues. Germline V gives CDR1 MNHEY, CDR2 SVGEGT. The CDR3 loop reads CASRHRVILMNTKAFF. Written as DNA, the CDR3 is TGTGCCAGCAGACACAGGGTTATTCTCATGAACACTAAAGCTTTCTTT.

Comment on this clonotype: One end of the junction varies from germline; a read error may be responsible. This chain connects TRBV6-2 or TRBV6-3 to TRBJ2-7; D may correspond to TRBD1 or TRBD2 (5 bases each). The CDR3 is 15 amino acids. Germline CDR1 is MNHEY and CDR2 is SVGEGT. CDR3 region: CANSHTGTSDYEQYF. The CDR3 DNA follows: TGTGCCAACAGTCACACCGGGACCTCGGACTACGAGCAGTACTTC.

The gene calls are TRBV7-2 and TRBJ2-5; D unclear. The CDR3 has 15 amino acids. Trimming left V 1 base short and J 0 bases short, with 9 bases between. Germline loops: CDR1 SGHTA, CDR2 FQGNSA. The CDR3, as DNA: TGTGCCAGCAGCTTAGTGTCCAGCGACCAAGAGACCCAGTACTTC. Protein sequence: CASSLVSSDQETQYF.

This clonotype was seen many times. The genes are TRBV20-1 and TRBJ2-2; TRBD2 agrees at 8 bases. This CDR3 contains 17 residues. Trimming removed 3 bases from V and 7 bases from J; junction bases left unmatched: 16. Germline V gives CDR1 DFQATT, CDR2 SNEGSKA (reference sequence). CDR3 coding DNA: TGCAGTGCTAGGAGAGCGGGAGTCATCCCCTATATCGGGGAGCTGTTTTTT. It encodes CSARRAGVIPYIGELFF.

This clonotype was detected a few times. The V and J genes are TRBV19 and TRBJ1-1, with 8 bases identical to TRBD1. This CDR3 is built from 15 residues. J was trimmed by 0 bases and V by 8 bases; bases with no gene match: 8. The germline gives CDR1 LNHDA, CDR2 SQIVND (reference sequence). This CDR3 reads CASGTQGAVNTEAFF. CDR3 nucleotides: TGTGCCAGTGGAACCCAGGGGGCCGTGAACACTGAAGCTTTCTTT. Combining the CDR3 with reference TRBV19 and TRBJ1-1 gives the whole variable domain DGGITQSPKYLFRKEGQNVTLSCEQNLNHDAMYWYRQDPGQGLRLIYYSQIVNDFQKGDIAEGYSVSREKKESFPLTVTSAQKNPTAFYLCASGTQGAVNTEAFFGQGTRLTVV.

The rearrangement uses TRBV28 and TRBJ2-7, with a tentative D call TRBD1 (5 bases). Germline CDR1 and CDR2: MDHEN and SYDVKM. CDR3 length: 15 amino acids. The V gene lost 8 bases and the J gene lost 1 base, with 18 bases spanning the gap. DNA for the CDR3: TGTGCCAGCTCCCTTAGGAAGGGGTGGTCCTACGAGCAGTACTTC. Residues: CASSLRKGWSYEQYF.

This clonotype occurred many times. CDR3 DNA sequence: TGTGCCAGCAGCTTAGTGGTCCAGTACTTC. Translating it yields CASSLVVQYF. V is TRBV11-2 and J is TRBJ2-5, with unresolved D. The CDR3 has 10 residues. V lost 1 base, J lost 10 bases, and 4 bases lay in between. From germline, CDR1 is SGHAT and CDR2 FQNNGV.